The rows below give T cell receptor beta chains drawn from one sample of a study of T cells in Graves' hyperthyroidism and ophthalmopathy. Each CDR3 protein gets one entry after TCRdb re-called the multiplex PCR reads with MiXCR. The table lists approximately 410,000 distinct CDR3 sequences, approximately 15% of them singletons. The sequenced sample was blood. These receptors were obtained from a man between 18 and 35 years old with Graves' ophthalmopathy. Each CDR3 is given with its conserved first and last residue. D genes are given only for firm matches. Clone size is given for some rows only: seen once, a few or many times, or a class if the clone is expanded.

V	size	D	J	CDR3	DNA
TRBV5-1	many	TRBD1	TRBJ1-1	CASSLWGQGMNTEAFF	TGCGCCAGCAGCTTGTGGGGACAGGGGATGAACACCGAAGCTTTCTTT
TRBV2	many	.	TRBJ2-7	CASSETGAYEQYF	TGTGCCAGCAGTGAAACAGGTGCCTACGAGCAGTACTTC
TRBV11-3	few	TRBD1	TRBJ2-6	CASSFSGQGYPGANVLTF	TGTGCCAGCAGCTTCTCGGGACAGGGGTACCCTGGGGCCAACGTCCTGACTTTC
TRBV5-6	many	TRBD2	TRBJ2-5	CASSRLGGTSQETQYF	TGTGCCAGCAGCAGGTTGGGGGGGACGTCTCAAGAGACCCAGTACTTC
TRBV30	many	.	TRBJ1-2	CAATGRLLGYGYTF	TGTGCCGCAACAGGGCGCCTGCTAGGCTATGGCTACACCTTC
TRBV19	.	.	TRBJ1-1	CASSIEPGAGVTEAFF	TGTGCCAGTAGTATAGAGCCGGGGGCGGGTGTAACTGAAGCTTTCTTT
TRBV24-1	many	.	TRBJ2-3	CATSERTGDTQYF	TGTGCCACCAGTGAGCGGACGGGAGATACGCAGTATTTT
TRBV4-1	few	.	TRBJ2-7	CASSQEPSSYEQYF	TGCGCCAGCAGCCAAGAGCCTAGCTCCTACGAGCAGTACTTC
TRBV3-1	many	TRBD2	TRBJ2-5	CASSQLGTSGGVETQYF	TGTGCCAGCAGCCAACTTGGGACTAGCGGGGGAGTCGAGACCCAGTACTTC
TRBV19	.	.	TRBJ2-1	CAGLRGSGNEQFF	TGTGCCGGTCTAAGGGGGAGTGGTAATGAGCAGTTCTTC
TRBV6-1	.	TRBD2	TRBJ2-1	CASSPFVPGLVPYGGEQFF	TGTGCCAGCAGCCCCTTCGTGCCGGGACTAGTGCCCTATGGCGGTGAGCAGTTCTTC
TRBV6-1	.	TRBD1	TRBJ2-7	CASSRDRVEEQYF	TGTGCCAGCAGTCGCGACAGGGTAGAAGAGCAGTACTTC
TRBV20-1	many	.	TRBJ1-1	CSAFHLGMNTEAFF	TGCAGTGCTTTTCACCTGGGGATGAACACTGAAGCTTTCTTT
TRBV6-1	few	TRBD1	TRBJ2-7	CASSEVSGGLYEQYF	TGTGCCAGCAGTGAAGTTTCAGGGGGCCTCTACGAGCAGTACTTC
TRBV20-1	.	TRBD2	TRBJ2-7	CSARMGLAGAHEQYF	TGCAGTGCTAGAATGGGACTAGCGGGAGCACACGAGCAGTACTTC
TRBV7-9	many	.	TRBJ1-5	CASSLDLQGSQPQHF	TGTGCCAGCAGCTTAGATTTACAGGGCAGTCAGCCCCAGCATTTT
TRBV11-1	many	TRBD2	TRBJ2-1	CASSQTPAGGYNEQFF	TGTGCCAGCAGCCAGACCCCAGCGGGAGGATACAATGAGCAGTTCTTC
TRBV3-1	many	.	TRBJ1-6	CASSQTQSGTENSPLHF	TGTGCCAGCAGCCAAACCCAATCCGGGACGGAGAATTCACCCCTCCACTTT
TRBV25-1	few	.	TRBJ1-2	CASSEQDSRRGGYTF	TGTGCCAGCAGTGAACAAGACAGTCGAAGAGGGGGCTACACCTTC
TRBV6-1	few	.	TRBJ1-2	CASLKQGGNYGYTF	TGTGCCAGCCTGAAACAGGGTGGGAACTATGGCTACACCTTC
TRBV5-1	many	TRBD1	TRBJ1-1	CASSLGQGLSTEAFF	TGCGCCAGCAGCCTGGGACAGGGGCTGAGCACTGAAGCTTTCTTT
TRBV18	many	.	TRBJ2-1	CASSPLGGAEQFF	TGTGCCAGCTCACCACTCGGGGGCGCTGAGCAGTTCTTC
TRBV24-1	many	.	TRBJ1-1	CATSDRDTEAFF	TGTGCCACCAGTGATAGGGACACTGAAGCTTTCTTT
TRBV3-1	many	TRBD2	TRBJ2-5	CASSQAGGFQETQYF	TGTGCCAGCAGCCAAGCGGGAGGATTCCAAGAGACCCAGTACTTC
TRBV30	many	.	TRBJ1-4	CAWSVWAANEKLFF	TGTGCCTGGAGTGTATGGGCCGCTAATGAAAAACTGTTTTTT
TRBV7-9	few	.	TRBJ2-2	CASSLVSYAGELFF	TGTGCCAGCAGCTTAGTTTCCTACGCCGGGGAGCTGTTTTTT
TRBV5-1	many	.	TRBJ2-7	CASREGVGYEQYF	TGCGCCAGCAGGGAAGGAGTTGGTTACGAGCAGTACTTC
TRBV20-1	few	TRBD2	TRBJ2-2	CSASSMAGGPHTGELFF	TGCAGTGCTAGTAGTATGGCGGGAGGGCCGCACACCGGGGAGCTGTTTTTT
TRBV30	.	.	TRBJ2-2	CAWRTPRTYGELFF	TGTGCCTGGAGGACTCCTCGGACGTACGGGGAGCTGTTTTTT
TRBV7-8	many	TRBD2	TRBJ2-5	CASSFQRGYGETQYF	TGTGCCAGCAGCTTCCAGCGGGGGTATGGGGAGACCCAGTACTTC
TRBV11-3	many	TRBD2	TRBJ2-3	CASSLSRAGGSTDTQYF	TGTGCCAGCAGCTTAAGTCGAGCGGGAGGTAGCACAGATACGCAGTATTTT
TRBV13	few	.	TRBJ2-2	CTTGMVGERTGELFF	TGTACCACAGGGATGGTGGGGGAGCGGACCGGGGAGCTGTTTTTT
TRBV6-2/TRBV6-3	few	TRBD1	TRBJ1-4	CASSSGTANEKLFF	TGTGCCAGCAGCTCCGGGACAGCAAATGAAAAACTGTTTTTT
TRBV12-3/TRBV12-4	many	.	TRBJ2-1	CASNSEGFLNEQFF	TGTGCCAGCAACTCGGAGGGCTTCCTCAATGAGCAGTTCTTC